One sample yielded the 20 T cell receptor beta chains listed below, sequenced in a study of T cell responses to AZD1222 COVID-19 vaccine. Measured with immunoSEQ multiplex PCR; TCRdb has only the in-frame clones, and not every one. Of about 99,000 clones in the sample, around 90% are singletons; the top ten hold approximately 11%. This sample comprised peripheral blood, obtained on day 0 of AZD1222 vaccination. These receptors were collected from an adult in good health.

The rearrangement joins TRBV19 to TRBJ2-7, with 7 bases matching TRBD1. CDR1 is LNHDA, CDR2 SQIVND, per germline (reference sequence). The CDR3 contains 15 residues. The V and J ends lost 3 bases and 7 bases, in that order; junction bases with no gene match: 12. CDR3 loop: CASSIPGQTSGEQYF. In nucleotides, the CDR3 is TGTGCCAGTAGTATTCCGGGACAGACTTCTGGGGAGCAGTACTTC.

This clone was found once. The V and J genes are TRBV2 and TRBJ2-7; D is possibly TRBD1 (8 bases). Trimming stripped 1 base from V and 6 bases from J, with 16 bases between. The CDR3 loop spans 15 amino acids. The germline gives CDR1 SNHLY, CDR2 FYNNEI. CDR3 protein: CASSEEGTGLGEQYF. The CDR3 nucleotides read TGTGCCAGCAGTGAAGAGGGGACAGGACTAGGCGAGCAGTACTTC.

V is TRBV7-9 and J is TRBJ2-6; the D gene is possibly TRBD2 (5 bases). Germline V CDR1 and CDR2: SEHNR, FQNEAQ (reference sequence). The V end lost 4 bases, the J end lost 4 bases, and 11 bases lay between the germline ends. This CDR3 has 15 amino acids. The chain's CDR3 is CASSYDYSGANVLTF. CDR3 bases: TGTGCCAGCAGCTACGACTATTCCGGGGCCAACGTCCTGACTTTC.

The CDR3 here is CAASRDRGQPQHF. The CDR3, as DNA: TGTGCCGCTTCCCGGGACAGGGGTCAGCCCCAGCATTTT. The J gene is TRBJ1-5, the V gene TRBV10-3; TRBD1 agrees at 10 bases. Germline CDR1 and CDR2: ENHRY and SYGVKD. V trimming: 11 bases; J trimming: 6 bases; junction bases outside the gene matches: 7. The CDR3 length is 13 residues.

V and J are TRBV4-1 and TRBJ2-7; possible D gene TRBD1, 6 bases. This CDR3 contains 14 residues. CDR1 and CDR2 from the germline V gene are MGHRA and YSYEKL. Trimming took off 1 base at V and 2 bases at J, with 9 bases between the two ends. Here the CDR3 reads CASSQGTATYEQYF. Written as DNA, the CDR3 is TGCGCCAGCAGCCAAGGGACAGCCACCTACGAGCAGTACTTC.

The sample holds one count of this clone. V gene TRBV5-5 combines with J gene TRBJ2-3; TRBD2 aligns across 11 bases. There are 15 residues in the CDR3. Germline lookup yields CDR1 SGHKS and CDR2 YYEKEE (reference sequence). The V gene end was trimmed by 1 base and the J gene end by 4 bases; junction bases not matched to a gene: 2. The chain's CDR3 is CASSLTSGSSDTQYF. The CDR3 nucleotides read TGTGCCAGCAGCTTGACTAGCGGGAGTTCAGATACGCAGTATTTT.

The chain has TRBV3-1 (or the pseudogene TRBV3-2) and TRBJ2-5; 9 positions match TRBD2. Losses at the gene ends were 5 bases for V and 1 base for J; bases not matched to a gene: 5. The CDR3 runs to 15 residues. The germline CDR1 and CDR2 sequences are LGHDT and YNNKEL (reference sequence). The CDR3 spells CASSSGLAIQETQYF. The CDR3 DNA is TGTGCCAGCAGCTCAGGACTAGCGATCCAAGAGACCCAGTACTTC.

V and J are TRBV2 and TRBJ2-7, with unresolved D. Between the trimmed V and J ends, which lost 7 bases and 6 bases, there was a span of 13 bases. Per the germline V gene, CDR1 is SNHLY and CDR2 is FYNNEI. CDR3 size: 12 residues. As DNA, the CDR3 is TGTGCCAGCAACCGGCACCAGGCCGAGCAGTACTTC. Translating it yields CASNRHQAEQYF.

CDR3 sequence (DNA): TGTGCCAGCAGCTTAGGCCGGACAGGGTCTAAAGAGCAGTACTTC. As protein: CASSLGRTGSKEQYF. V usage is TRBV11-2 and J usage is TRBJ2-7; 8 bases agree with TRBD1. The V gene's germline CDR1 is SGHAT and CDR2 FQNNGV. V gave up 1 base and J gave up 7 bases; unmatched junction bases: 9. CDR3 length: 15 residues.

The chain carries TRBV4-3 and TRBJ2-5; 16 bases map to TRBD2. J lost 5 bases, V lost 4 bases, and 7 bases had no gene match. This CDR3 is built from 17 residues. CDR1 and CDR2 (germline): LGHNA, YSLEER. The CDR3 DNA reads TGCGCCAGCAGCCCTACCGGGACTAGCGGGAGGGGTGAGACCCAGTACTTC. This gives the protein CASSPTGTSGRGETQYF.

The CDR3 nucleotides read TGCGCCAGCAGCTTGGGGACAGGGACTTCTTGGCCCCAGCATTTT. Translation gives CASSLGTGTSWPQHF. The chain links TRBV5-1 to TRBJ1-5, with 8 positions matching TRBD1. With V trimmed by 0 bases and J by 9 bases, 8 bases remained unmatched. The CDR3 loop spans 15 amino acids. CDR1 is SGHRS and CDR2 is YFSETQ in the germline V gene.

The chain combines TRBV3-1 (or the pseudogene TRBV3-2) with TRBJ1-2, with TRBD1 identical over 9 bases. V trimming: 0 bases; J trimming: 11 bases; junction bases outside the gene matches: 1. Germline CDR1 LGHDT, CDR2 YNNKEL (reference sequence). The CDR3 has 12 residues. The chain's CDR3 is CASSQETGGYTF. DNA of the CDR3: TGTGCCAGCAGCCAAGAGACAGGGGGTTACACCTTC.

This chain connects TRBV9 to TRBJ1-1; 9 positions agree with TRBD1. J lost 3 bases, V lost 4 bases, and 4 bases had no gene match. The CDR3 loop spans 14 amino acids. CDR1 is SGDLS and CDR2 is YYNGEE in the germline V gene. The CDR3 DNA sequence: TGTGCCAGCAGCCTAGACAGGGGGGACACTGAAGCTTTCTTT. Its translation is CASSLDRGDTEAFF.

The CDR3, as DNA: TGTGCCAGTACCCCGGGGGGCTCCATATCCTACAATGAGCAGTTCTTC. Its translation is CASTPGGSISYNEQFF. The chain employs TRBV19 and TRBJ2-1, with D perhaps matching TRBD2 (7 bases). The CDR3 is 16 residues long. CDR1 is LNHDA and CDR2 is SQIVND in the germline V gene (reference sequence). Trimming stripped 7 bases from V and 1 base from J, with 17 bases between. The whole variable domain, remainder taken from reference TRBV19 and TRBJ2-1, is DGGITQSPKYLFRKEGQNVTLSCEQNLNHDAMYWYRQDPGQGLRLIYYSQIVNDFQKGDIAEGYSVSREKKESFPLTVTSAQKNPTAFYLCASTPGGSISYNEQFFGPGTRLTVL.

This chain connects TRBV7-2 to TRBJ2-5; 11 bases agree with TRBD2. Trimming took 5 bases from V and 5 from J; bases not matched to a gene: 7. Per the germline V gene, CDR1 is SGHTA and CDR2 is FQGNSA. This CDR3 contains 15 residues. Here the CDR3 DNA reads TGTGCCAGCAGCCCTAGCGGGGGGCGTGATGAGACCCAGTACTTC. This sequence encodes CASSPSGGRDETQYF.

V usage is TRBV6-5 and J usage is TRBJ1-4; D is perhaps TRBD1 (5 bases). This CDR3 region has 14 residues. CDR1 and CDR2 (germline): MNHEY, SVGAGI. Deletions cut 10 bases from V and 0 bases from J, with 12 bases between. The CDR3: CATSWGTTNEKLFF. The CDR3 coding sequence is TGTGCCACGAGCTGGGGGACAACTAATGAAAAACTGTTTTTT.

The chain employs TRBV28 and TRBJ2-7; 7 bases line up with TRBD1. This CDR3 comprises 17 residues. Trimming at V came to 4 bases and at J to 4 bases, leaving 16 bases not matched to a gene. Germline CDR1 MDHEN, CDR2 SYDVKM. The CDR3 is CASSWASSLRGHYEQYF. CDR3 DNA: TGTGCCAGCAGTTGGGCCTCCAGCCTGAGGGGGCATTACGAGCAGTACTTC.

This clone was recorded once. This rearrangement joins TRBV5-1 to TRBJ2-3; 7 positions agree with TRBD1. CDR3 length equals 15 residues. With V trimmed by 4 bases and J by 3 bases, 8 bases remained unmatched. Germline V gene sequence: CDR1 SGHRS, CDR2 YFSETQ. In nucleotides, the CDR3 is TGCGCCAGCAGCATAACAGGGGTGAGAACAGATACGCAGTATTTT. Protein: CASSITGVRTDTQYF.

The chain is built from TRBV9 and TRBJ2-7; D might be TRBD2 (6 bases). This CDR3 has 15 amino acids. CDR1 and CDR2 from the germline V gene are SGDLS and YYNGEE. V shed 0 bases and J shed 2 bases, with 12 bases lying between them. The CDR3 DNA sequence: TGTGCCAGCAGCGTAGCGGGGGACCGTCCCTACGAGCAGTACTTC. This codes for CASSVAGDRPYEQYF. Drawing the rest from reference TRBV9 and TRBJ2-7, the complete variable domain is DSGVTQTPKHLITATGQRVTLRCSPRSGDLSVYWYQQSLDQGLQFLIQYYNGEERAKGNILERFSAQQFPDLHSELNLSSLELGDSALYFCASSVAGDRPYEQYFGPGTRLTVT.

This clone was seen a handful of times. V gene TRBV2 combines with J gene TRBJ2-7; D call uncertain. V was cut by 0 bases and J by 4 bases, with 19 bases left in between. The CDR3 has 17 residues. Germline CDR1 is SNHLY and CDR2 is FYNNEI. The CDR3 loop reads CASSEAWVRTEGYEQYF. In DNA form, the CDR3 reads TGTGCCAGCAGTGAAGCGTGGGTAAGAACAGAAGGATACGAGCAGTACTTC. The variable domain in full, completed from reference TRBV2 and TRBJ2-7, reads EPEVTQTPSHQVTQMGQEVILRCVPISNHLYFYWYRQILGQKVEFLVSFYNNEISEKSEIFDDQFSVERPDGSNFTLKIRSTKLEDSAMYFCASSEAWVRTEGYEQYFGPGTRLTVT.